This T cell receptor (beta chain) was sequenced for a study of T cells in Graves' hyperthyroidism and ophthalmopathy. Study findings and constraints: Among thyroid clonotypes expanded above 0.001, most also appeared in blood.

Amplified regions were TCR beta CDR3 sequences from RNA transcripts. TCR CDR3 regions were first amplified by RT-PCR with HTBI primers. TCRdb fed the multiplex PCR reads into MiXCR, producing one record per CDR3 protein. The sample consists of approximately 710,000 distinct CDR3 sequences, 15% to 20% of them appearing once. This clonotype was observed many times. Its target is unknown. Deletions cut 0 bases from V and 3 bases from J, with 15 bases between. This CDR3 has 17 residues. Germline V gives CDR1 MNHEY, CDR2 SVGEGT. Sequenced: blood. The chain is built from TRBV6-2 or TRBV6-3 and TRBJ1-5, with unresolved D. The sequence came from a man over 45 with Graves' hyperthyroidism. The CDR3 DNA reads as TGTGCCAGCAGTTACTCCCCGGGCAGGCGCTACAATCAGCCCCAGCATTTT. Protein product: CASSYSPGRRYNQPQHF.